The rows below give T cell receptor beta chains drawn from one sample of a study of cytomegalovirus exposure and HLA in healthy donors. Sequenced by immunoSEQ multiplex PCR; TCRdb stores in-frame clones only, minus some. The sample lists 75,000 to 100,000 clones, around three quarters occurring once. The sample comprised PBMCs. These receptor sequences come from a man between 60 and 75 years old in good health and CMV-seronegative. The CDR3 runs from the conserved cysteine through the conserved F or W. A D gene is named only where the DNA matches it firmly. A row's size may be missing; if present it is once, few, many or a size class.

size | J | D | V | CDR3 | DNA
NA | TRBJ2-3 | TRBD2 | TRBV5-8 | CASSTGLAANTDTQYF | TGTGCCAGCAGCACTGGACTAGCGGCAAACACAGATACGCAGTATTTT
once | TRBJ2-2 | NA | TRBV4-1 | CASRTGTGELFF | TGCGCCAGCAGGACAGGCACCGGGGAGCTGTTTTTT
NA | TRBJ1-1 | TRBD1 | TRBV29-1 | CSVEGQVNTEAFF | TGCAGCGTTGAGGGACAGGTAAACACTGAAGCTTTCTTT
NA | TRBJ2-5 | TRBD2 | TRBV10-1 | CASSDSRSGETQYF | TGCGCCAGCAGTGACTCTCGTAGCGGGGAGACCCAGTACTTC
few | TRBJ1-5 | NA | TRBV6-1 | CASSSGESNQPQHF | TGTGCCAGCAGTTCAGGGGAGAGCAATCAGCCCCAGCATTTT
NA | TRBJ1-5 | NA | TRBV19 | CASSIDQALYSNQPQHF | TGTGCCAGTAGTATAGACCAGGCCCTCTATAGCAATCAGCCCCAGCATTTT
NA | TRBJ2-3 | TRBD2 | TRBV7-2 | CASSLASGGALDTQYF | TGTGCCAGCAGCTTAGCTAGCGGGGGGGCCTTAGATACGCAGTATTTT
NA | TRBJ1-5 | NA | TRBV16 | CASSQSPGGNQPQHF | TGTGCCAGCAGCCAATCCCCAGGGGGCAATCAGCCCCAGCATTTT
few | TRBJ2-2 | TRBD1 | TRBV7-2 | CASSLSGGATGELFF | TGTGCCAGCAGCTTATCAGGGGGCGCCACCGGGGAGCTGTTTTTT
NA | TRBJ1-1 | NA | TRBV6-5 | CASSRGTEAFF | TGTGCCAGCAGCCGGGGAACTGAAGCTTTCTTT
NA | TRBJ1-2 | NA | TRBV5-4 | CASSLGRFGGYGYTF | TGTGCCAGCAGCTTGGGGAGGTTTGGTGGGTATGGCTACACCTTC
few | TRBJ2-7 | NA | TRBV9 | CASSGHRDHEQYF | TGTGCCAGCAGCGGACACAGGGACCACGAGCAGTACTTC
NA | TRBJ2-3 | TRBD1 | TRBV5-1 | CASSFRQGRSDTQYF | TGCGCCAGCAGCTTCCGACAGGGAAGGTCAGATACGCAGTATTTT
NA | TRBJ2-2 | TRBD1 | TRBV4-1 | CASSQGTNRGGELFF | TGCGCCAGCAGCCAAGGGACCAACAGGGGCGGGGAGCTGTTTTTT
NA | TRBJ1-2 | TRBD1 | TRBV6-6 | CASSYTDRGDGYTF | TGTGCCAGCAGTTATACGGACAGGGGTGATGGCTACACCTTC
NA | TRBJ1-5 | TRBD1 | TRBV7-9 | CSSSPQDRDQPQHF | TGTTCCAGCAGCCCCCAAGACAGGGATCAGCCCCAGCATTTT
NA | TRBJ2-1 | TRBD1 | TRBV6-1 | CASSSDRGGWNEQFF | TGTGCCAGCAGTTCGGACAGGGGAGGGTGGAATGAGCAGTTCTTC
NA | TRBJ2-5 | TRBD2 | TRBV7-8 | CASSSRLAGYQETQYF | TGTGCCAGCAGCTCCCGGCTAGCGGGCTACCAAGAGACCCAGTACTTC
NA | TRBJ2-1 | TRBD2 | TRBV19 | CASSMTGLAGGYNEQFF | TGTGCCAGTAGTATGACCGGACTAGCGGGGGGATACAATGAGCAGTTCTTC
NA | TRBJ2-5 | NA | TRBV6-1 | CASIRGAGVETQYF | TGTGCCAGCATACGGGGGGCAGGTGTCGAGACCCAGTACTTC
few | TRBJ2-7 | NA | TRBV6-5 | CASSRGAHEQYF | TGTGCCAGCAGCAGGGGCGCCCACGAGCAGTACTTC
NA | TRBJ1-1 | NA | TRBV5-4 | CASSRQDEEAFF | TGTGCCAGCAGCCGCCAGGATGAGGAAGCTTTCTTT
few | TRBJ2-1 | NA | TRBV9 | CASSDGGDNEQFF | TGTGCCAGCAGCGATGGCGGGGACAATGAGCAGTTCTTC
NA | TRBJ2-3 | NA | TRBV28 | CASRGRLDTQYF | TGTGCCAGCAGGGGGCGCTTGGATACGCAGTATTTT
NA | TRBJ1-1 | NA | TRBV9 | CASSVAQDRLTEAFF | TGTGCCAGCAGCGTAGCTCAGGACAGACTCACTGAAGCTTTCTTT
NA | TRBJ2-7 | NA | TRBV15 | CATSRDRGNEQYF | TGTGCCACCAGCAGAGATAGAGGAAACGAGCAGTACTTC
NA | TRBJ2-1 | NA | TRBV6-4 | CASSELWRGPDEQFF | TGTGCCAGCAGTGAGCTTTGGCGGGGGCCCGACGAGCAGTTCTTC
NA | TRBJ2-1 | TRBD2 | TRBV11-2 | CASSLVAGVYNEQFF | TGTGCCAGCAGCTTAGTAGCGGGAGTCTACAATGAGCAGTTCTTC
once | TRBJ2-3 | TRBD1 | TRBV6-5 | CASLTGQGRADTQYF | TGTGCCAGCTTGACGGGACAGGGTAGGGCAGATACGCAGTATTTT
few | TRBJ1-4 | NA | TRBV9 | CASSASRGEKLFF | TGTGCCAGCAGCGCCTCTCGTGGCGAAAAACTGTTTTTT
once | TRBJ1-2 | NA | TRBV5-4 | CASSLAEQIYGYTF | TGTGCCAGCAGCTTGGCCGAACAGATATATGGCTACACCTTC
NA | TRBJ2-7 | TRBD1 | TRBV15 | CATSPDRVRRYEQYF | TGTGCCACCAGCCCGGACAGGGTCCGCCGTTACGAGCAGTACTTC
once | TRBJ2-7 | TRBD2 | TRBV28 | CASSLSGVPSYEQYF | TGTGCCAGCAGTTTAAGCGGGGTCCCCTCCTACGAGCAGTACTTC
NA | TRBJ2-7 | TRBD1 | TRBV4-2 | CASSQVEGGNYEQYF | TGTGCCAGCAGCCAAGTGGAAGGGGGCAACTACGAGCAGTACTTC
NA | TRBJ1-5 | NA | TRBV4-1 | CASSRQGNQPQHF | TGCGCCAGCAGCCGTCAGGGCAATCAGCCCCAGCATTTT
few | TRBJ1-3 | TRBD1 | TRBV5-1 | CASSSGTAGNTIYF | TGCGCCAGCAGTTCCGGGACAGCTGGAAACACCATATATTTT
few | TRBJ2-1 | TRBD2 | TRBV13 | CASSPRPSGGNEQFF | TGTGCCAGCAGCCCCCGTCCTAGCGGGGGGAATGAGCAGTTCTTC
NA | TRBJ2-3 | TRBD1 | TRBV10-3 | CAIDSGTGATQYF | TGTGCCATCGATTCCGGGACAGGTGCTACGCAGTATTTT